This is a list of T cell receptor beta chains from one sample in a study of neurological immune-mediated disorders. In TCRdb, the 5' RACE reads were re-called with MiXCR into one record per CDR3 protein. The table lists tens of thousands of distinct CDR3 sequences, around 4.3% of them singletons. The material sequenced was PBMCs. The receptors were gathered from a woman aged 55-70 years with multiple sclerosis. The conserved cysteine and the conserved F or W are not part of the CDR3 here.

cdr3_length j_call v_call cdr3_aa
13 TRBJ2-5 TRBV7-2 ASSLVGVGQETQY
13 TRBJ1-1 TRBV7-9 ASSSTGDIFTEAF
11 TRBJ1-2 TRBV7-2 ASSFGANYGYT
10 TRBJ2-3 TRBV10-1 ASSETPGTQY
13 TRBJ2-1 TRBV11-2 ASSPSSGMIGEQF
12 TRBJ2-1 TRBV20-1 SAAGRGSYNEQF
11 TRBJ2-3 TRBV5-1 ASSLYGRDTQY
10 TRBJ2-7 TRBV20-1 SGWSGGHEQY
12 TRBJ1-2 TRBV5-1 ASSSRDRSYGYT
12 TRBJ2-3 TRBV20-1 SARDRLISDTQY
12 TRBJ2-7 TRBV28 ASTPPGQISEQY
12 TRBJ2-7 TRBV9 ASSAGGHAYEQY
13 TRBJ1-1 TRBV5-6 ASSYRTTGDTEAF
12 TRBJ2-5 TRBV7-6 ASSSPGPQETQY
12 TRBJ2-2 TRBV9 ASSKSGNTGELF
12 TRBJ2-3 TRBV20-1 SARDGGGSGTQY
10 TRBJ2-1 TRBV29-1 SVGDARNEQF